These T cell receptor beta chains were read from a single sample in a study of CD8 T cells in Susac syndrome. MiXCR, run by TCRdb on the immunoSEQ multiplex PCR reads, gives a single entry per CDR3 protein. The data show around 160,000 distinct CDR3 sequences, approximately 95% seen once. The sequenced material came from CD4+ T cells from PBMCs. These receptors were obtained from a human donor with multiple sclerosis. The CDR3 runs from the conserved cysteine through the conserved F or W. A D gene is named only where the DNA matches it firmly.

d_gene	v_gene	j_gene	CDR3nt	CDR3aa
TRBD1	TRBV29-1	TRBJ1-5	TGCAGCGAGGCTTACAGGGGAAGTGCGATAGAGCCCCAGCATTTT	CSEAYRGSAIEPQHF
TRBD2	TRBV2	TRBJ2-7	TGTGCCGGAAAAGCGGGAGGGCCTGGCGAGCAGTACTTC	CAGKAGGPGEQYF
-	TRBV30	TRBJ2-7	TGTGCCTGGAGCGCATCCCACGAGCAGTACTTC	CAWSASHEQYF
TRBD2	TRBV20-1	TRBJ2-1	TGCAGTGCTATAGGACTAGCGGCCTACAATGAGCAGTTCTTC	CSAIGLAAYNEQFF
-	TRBV29-1	TRBJ2-3	TGCAGCGTTGAAACGGGTACTACGCAGTATTTT	CSVETGTTQYF
-	TRBV7-2	TRBJ1-5	TGTGCCAGCAGCTTAGCCGACCCCGCCGTCCAGCCCCAGCATTTT	CASSLADPAVQPQHF
TRBD1	TRBV20-1	TRBJ1-1	TGCAGTGCCTCTGACAGGGCTTCTGAAGCTTTCTTT	CSASDRASEAFF
TRBD1	TRBV2	TRBJ1-4	TGTGCCAGCAGTGAATATTATGGGACAGGGAATGAAAAACTGTTTTTT	CASSEYYGTGNEKLFF
TRBD2	TRBV7-9	TRBJ2-5	TGTGCCAGCAGCTCCGGGACTAGCGGGAGTGGCGAGACCCAGTACTTC	CASSSGTSGSGETQYF
-	TRBV25-1	TRBJ2-1	TGTGCCAGCAACGAGGGAAGCTATGAGCAGTTCTTC	CASNEGSYEQFF
TRBD1	TRBV5-6	TRBJ1-2	TGTGCCAGCAGCCCTAGTCCGGGACAGGGGGCATTTCGGGGTGGCTACACCTTC	CASSPSPGQGAFRGGYTF
-	TRBV7-9	TRBJ1-4	TGTGCCAGCAGCCTTGGACAATTGGGTGAAAAACTGTTTTTT	CASSLGQLGEKLFF
-	TRBV6-5	TRBJ2-1	TGTGCCAGCAGCATAGCGGTTTCCTACAATGAGCAGTTCTTC	CASSIAVSYNEQFF